Detailed here is one T cell receptor beta chain. Its antigen remains unknown. Per germline, CDR1 SGHRS and CDR2 YFSETQ. The trim removed 0 bases at V and 4 bases at J, leaving 4 bases unmatched. The CDR3 consists of 15 residues. This sample stems from a study of Ad26.COV2.S vaccination and SARS-CoV-2 variants. Study at large: In the study, Ad26.COV2.S was injected intramuscularly once, or twice 56 days apart.

Clones were read by immunoSEQ multiplex PCR, and TCRdb kept only the in-frame ones, dropping some. The sample gives approximately 300,000 clones, 70% to 90% of which show up once; 2.1% is in the top ten. Treatment noted: around 19 received Ad26.COV2.S at low or high dose, single or two shots; 5 received placebo; per-sample allocation not given. Sampling occurred on day 63 after the first vaccine or placebo injection. Ad26.COV2.S expressed prefusion-stabilized spike from the original Wuhan strain. Points from the study as a whole: The breadth of spike-specific CD8+ and CD4+ T cell responses after vaccination was reportedly substantial. TCR breadth and depth estimates may have understated total T cell responses.

The receptor was derived from a person aged 18-60 years who received the Ad26.COV2.S COVID-19 vaccine or a placebo. The sequenced sample was peripheral blood, obtained in a trial of Ad26.COV2.S vaccine versus placebo. This sequence joins TRBV5-1 and TRBJ2-3; 8 nucleotides match TRBD2. The CDR3 here is CASSLETGGPDTQYF. CDR3 DNA: TGCGCCAGCAGCTTGGAAACGGGGGGGCCAGATACGCAGTATTTT.